The clone carrying this TCR beta chain showed up just a few times. The sample is drawn from a study of CD8+CD57+ T cells in acquired aplastic anemia. TCR beta VDJ and CDR3 profiling used genomic DNA as template. Each CDR3 protein gets one entry after TCRdb re-called the reads with MiXCR. The sample has a few hundred thousand distinct CDR3 sequences, about 56% seen once. The CDR3 length is 11 residues. The germline V and J ends were trimmed by 10 bases and 4 bases, with 10 bases remaining between them. Germline V gives CDR1 MNHEY, CDR2 SVGAGI. Sequenced input: sorted CD4+, CD8+, or CD8+CD57+ T cells (not recorded which) from PBMCs. This sequence originates from a human donor with severe aplastic anemia or a healthy control (not recorded which). The chain links TRBV6-5 to TRBJ2-5, with D possibly being TRBD1 (5 bases). The CDR3 here is CAIGAPETQYF. CDR3 nucleotides: TGTGCCATAGGGGCCCCAGAGACCCAGTACTTC.